The 20 T cell receptor beta chains below were found in one sample sequenced in a study of blood T cell repertoires in COVID-19. Clones were read by immunoSEQ multiplex PCR, and TCRdb kept only the in-frame ones, dropping some. Here the sample spans around 300,000 clones, approximately 86% being singletons. Material: peripheral blood. These receptors were taken from a woman aged 70 to 79 with COVID-19, enrolled during active disease.

The chain combines TRBV19 with TRBJ2-2; 8 positions match TRBD1. This CDR3 has 16 residues. Germline V gene data show CDR1 as LNHDA and CDR2 as SQIVND (reference sequence). Unmatched junction bases numbered 6, after V lost 5 bases and J lost 1 base. CDR3 DNA sequence: TGTGCCAGTAGTCCTCCGGGGACAGGGAACACCGGGGAGCTGTTTTTT. It specifies CASSPPGTGNTGELFF. The variable domain in full, completed from reference TRBV19 and TRBJ2-2, reads DGGITQSPKYLFRKEGQNVTLSCEQNLNHDAMYWYRQDPGQGLRLIYYSQIVNDFQKGDIAEGYSVSREKKESFPLTVTSAQKNPTAFYLCASSPPGTGNTGELFFGEGSRLTVL.

This rearrangement joins TRBV9 to TRBJ2-1; TRBD2 matches at 8 bases. The J segment lost 4 bases and the V segment lost 0 bases, leaving 6 bases of the junction unmatched. The CDR3 runs 16 residues. Per the germline V gene, CDR1 is SGDLS and CDR2 is YYNGEE. CDR3 bases: TGTGCCAGCAGCGTAGACCAGCGGGGGAATTACAATGAGCAGTTCTTC. This gives the protein CASSVDQRGNYNEQFF.

This chain connects TRBV11-3 to TRBJ1-3; D remains ambiguous. The germline V gene encodes CDR1 SGHNT and CDR2 YENEEA. The CDR3 runs 14 residues. V was pared by 0 bases and J by 4 bases, with 7 bases between. Written as DNA, the CDR3 is TGTGCCAGCAGCTTAGAATGGAGCGGAAACACCATATATTTT. This translates into CASSLEWSGNTIYF.

This rearrangement joins TRBV29-1 to TRBJ1-2; D remains ambiguous. CDR3 length: 10 amino acids. Deletions cut 3 bases from V and 8 bases from J, with 7 bases between. Germline CDR1 and CDR2: SQVTM and ANQGSEA. The CDR3 reads CSVEGFGYTF. CDR3 nucleotides: TGCAGCGTTGAGGGCTTCGGCTACACCTTC.

This chain links TRBV5-4 with TRBJ2-7; 14 nucleotides line up with TRBD2. Germline V gene sequence: CDR1 SGHNT, CDR2 YYREEE (reference sequence). With 4 bases clipped from V and 0 bases from J, the junction kept 12 bases outside the gene matches. The CDR3 is 19 amino acids. CDR3 sequence reads: CASSPRTGTSGGDSYEQYF. In DNA form, the CDR3 reads TGTGCCAGCAGCCCACGGACAGGGACTAGCGGGGGTGACTCCTACGAGCAGTACTTC.

The chain joins TRBV11-2 to TRBJ2-6; maybe TRBD1 (6 bases). This CDR3 region has 17 residues. With 4 bases removed from V and 4 bases from J, the gap between germline ends came to 17 bases. Germline V gene sequence: CDR1 SGHAT, CDR2 FQNNGV. CDR3 nucleotides: TGTGCCAGCAGCTCAATTAACACAGGGTCGGGGGCCAACGTCCTGACTTTC. Protein sequence: CASSSINTGSGANVLTF.

V gene TRBV28 combines with J gene TRBJ1-6; 10 bases fit TRBD1. The germline CDR1 and CDR2 sequences are MDHEN and SYDVKM. V was pared by 4 bases and J by 10 bases, with 7 bases of the junction left unmatched. This CDR3 comprises 15 residues. Here the CDR3 DNA reads TGTGCCAGCAGTTCACAGGACAGGGGGAGGTCACCCCTCCACTTT. This encodes CASSSQDRGRSPLHF.

Comment on this clone: It is unclear where the CDR3 begins or ends on the DNA, so no DNA is shown, and the CDR3 is as TCRdb lists it. The J gene is TRBJ2-3, the V gene TRBV5-1; the table's D call of TRBD2 was not tested on the DNA. The CDR3 adds up to 19 amino acids, both ends counted. Germline-derived CDR1 and CDR2 are SGHRS and YFSETQ. This CDR3 is CARRRKPILYQCGTDTQYF.

J is TRBJ1-4 and V is TRBV30; 7 positions agree with TRBD1. V shed 4 bases, J shed 2 bases, and the junction held 7 bases outside the gene matches. Germline V gene lookup returns CDR1 GTSNPN and CDR2 SVGIG (reference sequence). The CDR3 spans 15 residues. This CDR3 reads CAWTRQGVTNEKLFF. As DNA, the CDR3 is TGTGCCTGGACACGGCAGGGGGTGACTAATGAAAAACTGTTTTTT. Looking up the rest from reference TRBV30 and TRBJ1-4 gives the full variable domain: SQTIHQWPATLVQPVGSPLSLECTVEGTSNPNLYWYRQAAGRGLQLLFYSVGIGQISSEVPQNLSASRPQDRQFILSSKKLLLSDSGFYLCAWTRQGVTNEKLFFGSGTQLSVL.

This chain connects TRBV19 to TRBJ1-6; 8 nucleotides align to TRBD1. V shed 5 bases and J 8 bases; nucleotides not matched to a gene: 5. Germline assignment: CDR1 LNHDA and CDR2 SQIVND (reference sequence). This CDR3 has 14 amino acids. DNA for the CDR3: TGTGCCAGTAGTGTCACAGGGGGTGATTCACCCCTCCACTTT. This codes for CASSVTGGDSPLHF.

This chain uses TRBV18 with TRBJ2-2, with a possible D match to TRBD2 (5 bases). V lost 3 bases and J 3 bases, leaving 11 bases between the germline ends. The germline CDR1 and CDR2 sequences are KGHSH and LQKENI. There are 15 residues in the CDR3. CDR3 protein: CASSPRRTDTGELFF. The CDR3 DNA reads TGTGCCAGCTCACCTAGGAGGACCGACACCGGGGAGCTGTTTTTT.

The chain couples TRBV7-2 to TRBJ2-7; 15 nucleotides agree with TRBD2. This CDR3 region has 16 residues. V lost 5 bases and J lost 5; bases outside the gene matches: 7. Germline lookup yields CDR1 SGHTA and CDR2 FQGNSA. The CDR3 loop is CASSPGLAGGTNEQYF. As DNA, the CDR3 is TGTGCCAGCAGCCCTGGACTAGCGGGGGGGACGAACGAGCAGTACTTC.

This chain links TRBV11-2 with TRBJ1-2, with D unresolved. Germline V CDR1 and CDR2: SGHAT, FQNNGV. Deletions cut 8 bases from V and 0 bases from J, with 19 bases between. This CDR3 spans 16 amino acids. The CDR3 nucleotides read TGTGCCAGCGGAATACTGATCGGAGGAGCTAACTATGGCTACACCTTC. Protein: CASGILIGGANYGYTF.

The V call is TRBV7-8, the J call TRBJ1-1; 9 bases are a match to TRBD1. V shed 5 bases and J 0 bases; nucleotides not matched to a gene: 10. The CDR3 is 17 amino acids. Germline CDR1 SGHVS, CDR2 FQNEAQ. CDR3 region: CASSPKRTGVLNTEAFF. CDR3 coding DNA: TGTGCCAGCAGCCCTAAGAGGACAGGGGTCTTGAACACTGAAGCTTTCTTT.

The chain combines TRBV19 with TRBJ1-2; TRBD1 agrees at 11 bases. There are 13 residues in the CDR3. CDR1 is LNHDA, CDR2 SQIVND, per germline (reference sequence). J gave up 7 bases and V 7 bases, and 5 bases lay outside the gene matches. The DNA of the CDR3 is TGTGCCAGTACAGGACAGGGGGCAGGTGGCTACACCTTC. Its translation: CASTGQGAGGYTF.

The chain couples TRBV28 to TRBJ2-7, with TRBD2 as a possible D gene (5 bases). The CDR3 sequence is 15 residues long. V gave up 6 bases and J gave up 0 bases, with 15 bases separating them. Germline V CDR1 and CDR2: MDHEN, SYDVKM. The CDR3 is CASRPPAGYSYEQYF. CDR3 in DNA: TGTGCCAGCAGGCCTCCCGCGGGTTACTCCTACGAGCAGTACTTC.

The chain employs TRBV10-1 and TRBJ2-7; D possibly corresponds to TRBD1 (6 bases). The CDR3 has 13 residues. Germline assignment: CDR1 WNHNN and CDR2 SYGVQD (reference sequence). V shed 10 bases and J shed 2 bases, with 15 bases lying between them. CDR3 residues: CATNTGRAYEQYF. The DNA for the CDR3 is TGCGCCACCAACACAGGGCGCGCCTACGAGCAGTACTTC.

V gene TRBV6-5 combines with J gene TRBJ1-1; the D is unclear. Trimming took 9 bases from V and 0 from J, leaving 11 bases between them. The CDR3 covers 13 residues. Germline V gene lookup returns CDR1 MNHEY and CDR2 SVGAGI. CDR3 region: CARPVGVNTEAFF. In nucleotides, the CDR3 is TGTGCCAGACCCGTCGGGGTGAACACTGAAGCTTTCTTT.

This clone was counted a few times. The chain links TRBV6-2 or TRBV6-3 to TRBJ1-6, with TRBD1 as a possible D gene (6 bases). V lost 5 bases to trimming and J lost 10 bases, with 12 bases between them. Germline CDR1 is MNHEY and CDR2 is SVGEGT. CDR3 length: 13 residues. The CDR3 loop reads CASSRPGDSPLHF. The CDR3 DNA follows: TGTGCCAGCAGTCGCCCAGGGGACTCACCCCTCCACTTT.

This rearrangement joins TRBV7-2 to TRBJ2-2; 7 bases line up with TRBD2. Germline loops: CDR1 SGHTA, CDR2 FQGNSA. V lost 7 bases and J lost 5; bases outside the gene matches: 7. The CDR3 has 14 residues. CDR3 sequence: CASIRGGVTGELFF. CDR3 in DNA: TGTGCCAGCATCCGGGGAGGGGTTACCGGGGAGCTGTTTTTT.